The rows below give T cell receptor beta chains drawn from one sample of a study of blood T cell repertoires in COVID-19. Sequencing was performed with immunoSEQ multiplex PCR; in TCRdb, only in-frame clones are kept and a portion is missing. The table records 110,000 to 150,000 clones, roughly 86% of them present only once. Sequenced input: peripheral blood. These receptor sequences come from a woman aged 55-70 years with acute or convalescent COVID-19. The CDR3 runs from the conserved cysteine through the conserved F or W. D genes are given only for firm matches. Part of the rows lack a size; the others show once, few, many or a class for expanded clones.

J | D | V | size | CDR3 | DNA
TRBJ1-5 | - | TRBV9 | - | CASSPGRLSNQPQHF | TGTGCCAGCAGCCCCGGGAGGCTCAGCAATCAGCCCCAGCATTTT
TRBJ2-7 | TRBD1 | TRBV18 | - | CASSPLGQGYEQYF | TGTGCCAGCTCACCACTGGGACAGGGCTACGAGCAGTACTTC
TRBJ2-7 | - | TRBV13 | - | CASSLRRQVSYEQYF | TGTGCCAGCAGCTTAAGGCGACAGGTCTCCTACGAGCAGTACTTC
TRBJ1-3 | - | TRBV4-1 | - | CASSQQESGNTIYF | TGCGCCAGCAGCCAACAGGAATCTGGAAACACCATATATTTT
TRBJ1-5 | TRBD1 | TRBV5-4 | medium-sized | CASSLDREVGQPQHF | TGTGCCAGCAGCCTCGACAGGGAGGTAGGTCAGCCCCAGCATTTT
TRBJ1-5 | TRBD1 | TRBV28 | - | CASSPRDRASNQPQHF | TGTGCCAGCAGCCCCCGGGACAGGGCTTCGAATCAGCCCCAGCATTTT
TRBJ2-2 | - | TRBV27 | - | CASSSRVSTGELFF | TGTGCCAGCAGCTCGAGGGTGTCGACCGGGGAGCTGTTTTTT
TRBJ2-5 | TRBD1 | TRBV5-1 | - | CASSSGVRGQRGETQYF | TGCGCCAGCAGCTCCGGAGTCAGGGGGCAGCGAGGAGAGACCCAGTACTTC
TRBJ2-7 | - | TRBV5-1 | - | CASSFSGFYEQYF | TGCGCCAGCAGCTTTTCGGGGTTTTACGAGCAGTACTTC
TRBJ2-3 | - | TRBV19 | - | CASGDRTTDTQYF | TGTGCCAGTGGTGACAGGACCACAGATACGCAGTATTTT
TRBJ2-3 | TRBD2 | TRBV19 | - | CASSIRASGLPTQYF | TGTGCCAGTAGTATCCGGGCTAGCGGGCTCCCTACGCAGTATTTT
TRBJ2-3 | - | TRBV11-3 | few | CASSLDRGGGTDTQYF | TGTGCCAGCAGCTTAGATCGGGGCGGGGGCACAGATACGCAGTATTTT
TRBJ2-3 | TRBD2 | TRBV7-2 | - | CASSLTGTSGKSTDTQYF | TGTGCCAGCAGCTTAACCGGGACTAGCGGCAAAAGCACAGATACGCAGTATTTT
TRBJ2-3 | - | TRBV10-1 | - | CASSESGGGTDTQYF | TGCGCCAGCAGTGAGTCAGGCGGGGGCACAGATACGCAGTATTTT
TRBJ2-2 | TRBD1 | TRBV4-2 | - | CASSQVQTGDNTGELFF | TGTGCCAGCAGCCAAGTTCAGACAGGGGATAACACCGGGGAGCTGTTTTTT
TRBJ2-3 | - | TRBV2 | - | CASSRRAGVSDTQYF | TGTGCCAGCAGTCGACGGGCAGGGGTTTCAGATACGCAGTATTTT
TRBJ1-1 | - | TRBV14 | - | CASRGGTEAFF | TGTGCCAGCAGGGGGGGCACTGAAGCTTTCTTT
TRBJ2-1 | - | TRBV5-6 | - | CASGAVHEQFF | TGTGCCAGCGGGGCGGTCCATGAGCAGTTCTTC
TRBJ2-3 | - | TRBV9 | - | CASSAPRVGDTQYF | TGTGCCAGCAGCGCCCCCAGGGTGGGGGATACGCAGTATTTT
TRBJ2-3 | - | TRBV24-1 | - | CATSDSSTDTQYF | TGTGCCACCAGTGATTCGAGCACAGATACGCAGTATTTT
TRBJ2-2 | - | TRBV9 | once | CASSVGRSGELFF | TGTGCCAGCAGCGTAGGGCGGTCCGGGGAGCTGTTTTTT
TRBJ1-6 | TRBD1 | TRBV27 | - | CASSLKGTVTGRRVFSPLHF | TGTGCCAGCAGTTTGAAGGGGACAGTAACAGGTAGGAGGGTATTTTCACCCCTCCACTTT
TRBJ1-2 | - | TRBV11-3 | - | CASSLDGGRAYYGYTF | TGTGCCAGCAGCTTAGATGGCGGCAGGGCGTACTATGGCTACACCTTC
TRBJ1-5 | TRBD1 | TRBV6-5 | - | CASSFGQGSQPQHF | TGTGCCAGCAGCTTCGGACAGGGGAGTCAGCCCCAGCATTTT
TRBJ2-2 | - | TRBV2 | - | CASRDTNGQPELFF | TGTGCCAGCAGGGATACTAATGGACAGCCCGAGCTGTTTTTT
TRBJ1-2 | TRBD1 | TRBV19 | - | CASSNQGQGQGYTF | TGTGCCAGTAGTAACCAAGGACAGGGGCAAGGCTACACCTTC
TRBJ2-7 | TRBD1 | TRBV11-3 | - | CASRQGRSYEQYF | TGTGCCAGCAGACAGGGGCGATCCTACGAGCAGTACTTC
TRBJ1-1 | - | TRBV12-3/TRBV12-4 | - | CASSSGVRTEAFF | TGTGCCAGCAGTTCAGGGGTACGGACTGAAGCTTTCTTT
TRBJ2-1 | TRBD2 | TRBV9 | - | CASSVGGVAGSNEQFF | TGTGCCAGCAGCGTAGGGGGAGTAGCGGGGTCCAATGAGCAGTTCTTC
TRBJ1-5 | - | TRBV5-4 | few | CASSLSGGNQPQHF | TGTGCCAGCAGCTTGTCGGGGGGCAATCAGCCCCAGCATTTT
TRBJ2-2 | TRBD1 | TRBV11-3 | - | CASSSGTGTGELFF | TGTGCCAGCAGTTCCGGGACAGGGACCGGGGAGCTGTTTTTT
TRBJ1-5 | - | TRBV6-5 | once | CASSRGDQPQHF | TGTGCCAGCAGTCGAGGAGATCAGCCCCAGCATTTT
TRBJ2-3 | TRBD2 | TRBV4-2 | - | CASSQGLAGGPGTDTQYF | TGTGCCAGCAGCCAAGGACTAGCGGGGGGGCCCGGCACAGATACGCAGTATTTT
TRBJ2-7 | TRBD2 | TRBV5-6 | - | CASRPISSGAYEQYF | TGTGCCAGCAGACCGATCTCTAGCGGGGCCTACGAGCAGTACTTC
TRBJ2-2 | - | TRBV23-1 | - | CASNKEGDPSNTGELFF | TGCGCCAGCAATAAGGAGGGAGATCCCTCGAACACCGGGGAGCTGTTTTTT
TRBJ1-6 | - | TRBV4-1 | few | CASSQEGGFGNSPLHF | TGCGCCAGCAGCCAAGAGGGAGGGTTCGGGAATTCACCCCTCCACTTT
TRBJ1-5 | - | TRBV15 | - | CATSGGSLYSNQPQHF | TGTGCCACTTCCGGCGGCAGCCTATATAGCAATCAGCCCCAGCATTTT
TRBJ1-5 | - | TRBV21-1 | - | CASSKVGGNYSNQPQHF | TGTGCCAGCAGCAAAGTGGGGGGGAATTATAGCAATCAGCCCCAGCATTTT
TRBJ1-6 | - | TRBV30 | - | CAWSLQYNSPLHF | TGTGCCTGGAGTCTACAGTATAATTCACCCCTCCACTTT
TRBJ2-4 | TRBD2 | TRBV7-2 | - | CASSQLARGNIQYF | TGTGCCAGCAGCCAACTAGCGAGGGGAAACATTCAGTACTTC
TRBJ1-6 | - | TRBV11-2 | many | CASSFQTSDLSPLHF | TGTGCCAGCAGCTTTCAGACATCGGATCTTTCACCCCTCCACTTT
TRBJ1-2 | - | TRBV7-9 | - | CASSPVSGDYGYTF | TGTGCCAGCAGCCCCGTTTCAGGGGACTATGGCTACACCTTC
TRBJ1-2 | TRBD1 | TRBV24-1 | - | CATSDSRTGAGGYTF | TGTGCCACCAGTGACTCCAGGACAGGGGCCGGTGGCTACACCTTC
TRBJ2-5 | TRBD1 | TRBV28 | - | CAEGAGGAPNQETQYF | TGTGCCGAAGGGGCAGGGGGCGCGCCAAACCAAGAGACCCAGTACTTC
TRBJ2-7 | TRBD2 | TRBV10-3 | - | CAISESSGGYEQYF | TGTGCCATCAGTGAGTCGAGCGGGGGCTACGAGCAGTACTTC
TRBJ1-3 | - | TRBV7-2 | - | CASSPTVDSGNTIYF | TGTGCCAGCAGCCCGACAGTCGACTCTGGAAACACCATATATTTT
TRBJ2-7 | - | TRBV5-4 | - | CASGMASTYEQYF | TGTGCCAGCGGCATGGCTAGCACCTACGAGCAGTACTTC
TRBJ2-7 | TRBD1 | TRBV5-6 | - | CASSFRTGNAYEQYF | TGTGCCAGCAGCTTTCGGACAGGGAATGCCTACGAGCAGTACTTC
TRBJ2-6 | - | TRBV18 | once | CASSPQFGANVLTF | TGTGCCAGCTCACCCCAATTTGGGGCCAACGTCCTGACTTTC
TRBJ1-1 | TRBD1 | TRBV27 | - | CASSPVRQGGVGNTEAFF | TGTGCCAGCAGTCCGGTTCGACAGGGGGGGGTCGGGAACACTGAAGCTTTCTTT
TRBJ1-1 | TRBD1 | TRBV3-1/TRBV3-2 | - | CASSRDRDTEAFF | TGTGCCAGCAGCCGTGACAGGGACACTGAAGCTTTCTTT
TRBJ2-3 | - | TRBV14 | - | CASSLLASSRTDTQYF | TGTGCCAGCAGCCTTCTCGCTAGCTCCCGCACAGATACGCAGTATTTT
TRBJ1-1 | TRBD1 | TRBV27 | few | CATLPGQGAVAFF | TGTGCCACCCTCCCGGGACAGGGGGCGGTTGCTTTCTTT
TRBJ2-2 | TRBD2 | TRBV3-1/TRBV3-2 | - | CASSQAGTRGTGELFF | TGTGCCAGCAGCCAAGCCGGGACTAGGGGCACCGGGGAGCTGTTTTTT